This T cell receptor (beta chain) was recorded in a study of CD8+ T cells in alopecia areata. On the study more broadly: Recipients were roughly 7-10-week-old female C3H/HeJ mice grafted with skin from roughly 6-12-month-old C3H/HeJ donors with spontaneous alopecia. The study's findings and limits: Scalp data also include sequences from resident alphabeta T cells of normal skin.

RNA was extracted and reverse transcribed into cDNA as the sequencing template. Profiling relied on immunoSEQ multiplex PCR, and the TCRdb table lists in-frame clones only, not all of them. The repertoire consists of approximately 110,000 clones, none detected only once. Worth noting for this clone: Its antigen is unknown. Gene names follow the mouse nomenclature. The read finishes 4 residues shy of the CDR3 end, and the germline J gene is used to complete it. Other DNA sequences from this sample encode an identical CDR3 as well.

The germline V gene encodes CDR1 NSQYPW and CDR2 LRSPGD (reference sequence). This CDR3 has 15 amino acids. V was shortened by 3 bases and J by 0 bases, with 10 bases between the two germline ends. Sequencing input: lesional skin. This chain connects TRBV1 to TRBJ2-4; a possible D gene is TRBD2 (6 bases). The TCR originated in a C3H/HeJ mouse with alopecia areata. For this strain, the MHC haplotype corresponds to H2-k. The sequenced part of the CDR3 DNA is TGCACCTGCAGTGCCCCGGGACTCAGTCAAAAC. Translating it yields CTCSAPGLSQN. The CDR3 in its entirety is CTCSAPGLSQNTLYF.